The 2 T cell receptor beta chains below all came from one sample that was sequenced in a study of T cell changes during pregnancy in multiple sclerosis. The table came from immunoSEQ multiplex PCR; TCRdb's copy has only in-frame clones and leaves some out. The sample holds some 54,000 clones, 85% to 95% seen once. This specimen consisted of CD8+ T cells from peripheral blood mononuclear cells, obtained in the third trimester of pregnancy. These receptors all stem from a female donor with multiple sclerosis, enrolled in a pregnancy study.

The rearrangement joins TRBV6-1 to TRBJ2-7; weak D call: TRBD2 (5 bases). The germline CDR1 and CDR2 sequences are MNHNS and SASEGT. CDR3 length equals 12 residues. Trimming took off 10 bases at V and 5 bases at J, with 15 bases between the two ends. Here the CDR3 DNA reads TGTGCCACTTGGAGAGGGCCCGACGAGCAGTACTTC. Protein sequence: CATWRGPDEQYF.

The chain uses TRBV19 and TRBJ2-1, with D possibly being TRBD2 (6 bases). Trimming left V 5 bases short and J 4 bases short, with 12 bases between. CDR3 size: 14 residues. Germline-derived CDR1 and CDR2 are LNHDA and SQIVND (reference sequence). CDR3 residues: CASSDASEYNEQFF. The CDR3 region has the DNA TGTGCCAGTAGTGATGCTAGCGAGTACAATGAGCAGTTCTTC.